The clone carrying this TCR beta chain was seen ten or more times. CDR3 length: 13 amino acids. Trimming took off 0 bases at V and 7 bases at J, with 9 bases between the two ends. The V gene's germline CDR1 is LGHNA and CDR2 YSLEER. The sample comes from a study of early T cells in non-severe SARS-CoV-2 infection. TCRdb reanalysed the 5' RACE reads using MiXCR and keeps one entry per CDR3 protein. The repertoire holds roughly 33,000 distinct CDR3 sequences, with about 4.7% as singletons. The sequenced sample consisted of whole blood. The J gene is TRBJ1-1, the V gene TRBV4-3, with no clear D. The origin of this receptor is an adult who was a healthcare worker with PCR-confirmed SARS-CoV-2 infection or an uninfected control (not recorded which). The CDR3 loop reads CASSQDYGVEAFF. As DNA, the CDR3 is TGCGCCAGCAGCCAAGATTACGGGGTTGAAGCTTTCTTT.